The rows below give T cell receptor beta chains drawn from one sample of a study of blood T cell repertoires in COVID-19. Libraries were prepared by immunoSEQ multiplex PCR; TCRdb keeps only in-frame clonotypes and omits some of them. Of roughly 280,000 clones detected, about nine tenths appear once; the ten largest clones hold over 9%. The sequenced sample was peripheral blood. The receptors here all came from a woman aged 30 to 39 with COVID-19, enrolled during active disease. Each CDR3 is given without its conserved first and last residue.

cdr3_length j_call v_call cdr3_aa
12 TRBJ2-1 TRBV4-1 ASSYRGPYNEQF
16 TRBJ2-7 TRBV28 ASSLFWTSGSRVYEQY
12 TRBJ1-1 TRBV7-2 ASSLPGRNTEAF
9 TRBJ1-1 TRBV29-1 SVDRNTEAF
13 TRBJ1-2 TRBV7-2 ASSTGPDQRYGYT
13 TRBJ2-2 TRBV5-6 ASSLEGQYTGELF
15 TRBJ1-5 TRBV10-3 AISGHRDVGSNQPQH
13 TRBJ1-6 TRBV2 ASRSSTGLNSPLH
14 TRBJ2-1 TRBV4-3 ASSQDRDRVGNEQF
12 TRBJ2-5 TRBV9 ASSVGVTEETQY
13 TRBJ2-4 TRBV2 ASSDAGRAKNIQY
13 TRBJ1-2 TRBV28 ASRAAGGPFLGYT
12 TRBJ1-6 TRBV6-6 ASRVPGEESPLH
13 TRBJ1-6 TRBV7-9 ASSSGQLGNSPLH
12 TRBJ1-5 TRBV18 ASSLRTGDQPQH
13 TRBJ2-3 TRBV30 AWSAMTGRRDTQY
13 TRBJ2-1 TRBV10-1 ASSPTSGRRNEQF
10 TRBJ2-2 TRBV11-2 ASSTKTGELF
13 TRBJ2-5 TRBV7-9 ASSKGTSSQETQY
11 TRBJ1-5 TRBV19 ASSILQAQPQH
14 TRBJ1-2 TRBV5-1 ASSSLPSRTGEGYT
11 TRBJ2-7 TRBV2 ASSGTGNYEQY
15 TRBJ2-3 TRBV19 ASSIGLDSFSTDTQY
19 TRBJ2-3 TRBV6-2/TRBV6-3 ASSNEGGALAALSRTDTQY
13 TRBJ1-6 TRBV2 ASRTDRGSYSPLH
15 TRBJ2-7 TRBV4-2 ASSRQPGLADSYEQY
13 TRBJ2-2 TRBV5-1 ASSPGTGGPGELF
12 TRBJ2-7 TRBV2 ASSSGPPSYEQY
11 TRBJ2-3 TRBV7-9 ASSLQYTDTQY
10 TRBJ1-2 TRBV10-2 ASNGQGDGYT
13 TRBJ2-2 TRBV7-9 ASSTTGRPTGELF
11 TRBJ2-1 TRBV18 ASSPPLGRGQF
10 TRBJ2-1 TRBV10-2 ASSVSYNEQF
13 TRBJ2-1 TRBV6-2/TRBV6-3 ASSYDRTGGNEQF
12 TRBJ1-4 TRBV28 ASSTGDSNEKLF
10 TRBJ1-1 TRBV29-1 SGQSVHTEAF
13 TRBJ2-1 TRBV27 ASNSRLAAYNEQF
14 TRBJ2-2 TRBV6-5 ASSSPTLANTGELF
11 TRBJ2-7 TRBV11-2 ASSSERQSVQY
12 TRBJ2-3 TRBV6-4 ASSDMGGADTQY
12 TRBJ1-5 TRBV6-2/TRBV6-3 ASSYRYSNQPQH
12 TRBJ2-1 TRBV10-3 AIRVQGLDNEQF
9 TRBJ2-3 TRBV7-9 ASSPQNTQY
11 TRBJ2-7 TRBV6-2/TRBV6-3 ASSYSLRYEQY
10 TRBJ1-4 TRBV28 ASTGDNEKLF
12 TRBJ2-7 TRBV7-6 ASSLAGELYEQY
12 TRBJ1-1 TRBV7-2 ASSLVEGATEAF
14 TRBJ1-5 TRBV30 AWEPGGAFSNQPQH
13 TRBJ2-2 TRBV6-5 ASSLGRANTGELF
12 TRBJ2-7 TRBV6-1 ASSELQGGYEQY
13 TRBJ2-1 TRBV9 ASSERGSSYNEQF
14 TRBJ2-1 TRBV7-6 ASSLGWAGDDDEQF
13 TRBJ2-2 TRBV30 AWSKDRGVAGELF
13 TRBJ2-7 TRBV5-1 ASSPGSLSTYEQY
12 TRBJ1-1 TRBV28 ATIPLDRTTEAF
11 TRBJ1-5 TRBV2 ASRLGGIQPQH
14 TRBJ2-7 TRBV6-2/TRBV6-3 ASSAPTSGSPYEQY